The sequence of this TCR beta chain was determined in a study of shared clonotypes between healthy human individuals. Donation came from healthy HIV-negative adults that had no recent acute infections or vaccinations. V lost 4 bases to trimming and J lost 4 bases; unmatched junction nucleotides: 6. The CDR3 runs to 15 residues. Germline V lookup: CDR1 ENHRY, CDR2 SYGVKD. Data came from immunoSEQ multiplex PCR; TCRdb stores just in-frame clones and leaves some out. The sample has about 560,000 clones; roughly 72% are singletons. The chain is built from TRBV10-3 and TRBJ1-2, with 10 bases matching TRBD1. Sequencing was done on a sample of PBMCs. This clonotype was sampled from a woman between 40 and 50 years old in good health. Some clones in this sample may be carry-over from other donors' samples. The CDR3 here is CAISGRDRGSYGYTF. CDR3 nucleotide sequence: TGTGCCATCAGTGGCCGGGACAGGGGCAGCTATGGCTACACCTTC.